The subject of this entry is one T cell receptor (beta chain). Profiling relied on immunoSEQ multiplex PCR, and the TCRdb table lists in-frame clones only, not all of them. This sample has a few hundred thousand clones, with roughly 87% found just once. The CDR3 is 19 residues long. The trim removed 4 bases at V and 5 bases at J, leaving 18 bases unmatched. In germline, CDR1 is SGHKS, CDR2 YYEKEE (reference sequence). The source of the sample is a study of blood T cell repertoires in COVID-19. Categorization into cohorts depended on clinical history that participants reported. This sequence joins TRBV5-5 and TRBJ1-2; 12 bases are shared with TRBD1. The receptor comes from a woman in her 30s who had recovered from COVID-19. Sequenced: PBMCs or T cells enriched from blood (not recorded which). The CDR3 coding sequence is TGTGCCAGCAGCACAATTAACCCGGGACAGGGGGCGCTTGGTTATGGCTACACCTTC. Translated: CASSTINPGQGALGYGYTF. The full variable domain, completed using reference TRBV5-5 and TRBJ1-2, is DAGVTQSPTHLIKTRGQQVTLRCSPISGHKSVSWYQQVLGQGPQFIFQYYEKEERGRGNFPDRFSARQFPNYSSELNVNALLLGDSALYLCASSTINPGQGALGYGYTFGSGTRLTVV.